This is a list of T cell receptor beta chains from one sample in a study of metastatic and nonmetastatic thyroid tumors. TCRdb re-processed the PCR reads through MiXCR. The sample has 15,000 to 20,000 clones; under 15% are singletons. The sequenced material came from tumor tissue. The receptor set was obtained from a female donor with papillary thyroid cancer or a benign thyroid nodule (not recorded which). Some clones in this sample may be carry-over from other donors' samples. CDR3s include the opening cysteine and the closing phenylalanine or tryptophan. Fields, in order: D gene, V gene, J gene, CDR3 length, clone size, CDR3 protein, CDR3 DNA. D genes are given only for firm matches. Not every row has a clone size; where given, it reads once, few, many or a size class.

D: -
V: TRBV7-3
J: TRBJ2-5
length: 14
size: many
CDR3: CASSRPGAGETQYF
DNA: TGTGCCAGCAGCCGTCCCGGGGCCGGGGAGACCCAGTACTTC

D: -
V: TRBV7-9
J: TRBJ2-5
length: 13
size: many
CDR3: CASSRDAGETQYF
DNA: TGTGCCAGCAGCCGGGACGCCGGAGAGACCCAGTACTTC

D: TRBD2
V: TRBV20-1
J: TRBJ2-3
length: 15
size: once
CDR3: CSARFGGGNTDTQYF
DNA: TGCAGTGCTCGTTTTGGGGGGGGAAACACAGATACGCAGTATTTT

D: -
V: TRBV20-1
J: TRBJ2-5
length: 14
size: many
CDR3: CIPRAGDVGETQYF
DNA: TGCATTCCTCGGGCAGGGGATGTAGGAGAGACCCAGTACTTC

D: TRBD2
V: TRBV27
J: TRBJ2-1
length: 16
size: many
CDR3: CASGTSGIGGRNEQFF
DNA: TGTGCCAGTGGGACTAGCGGGATAGGGGGGCGGAATGAGCAGTTCTTC

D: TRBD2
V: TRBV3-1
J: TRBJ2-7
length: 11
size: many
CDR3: CASGRGGEQYF
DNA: TGTGCCAGCGGCCGGGGGGGCGAGCAGTACTTC

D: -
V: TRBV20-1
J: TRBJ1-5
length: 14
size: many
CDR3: CSARSRTEIQPQHF
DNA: TGCAGTGCTAGGTCCCGGACAGAGATTCAGCCCCAGCATTTT

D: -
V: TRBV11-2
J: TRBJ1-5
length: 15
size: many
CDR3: CASSLEAQGREPQHF
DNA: TGTGCCAGCAGCTTAGAGGCCCAGGGAAGGGAGCCCCAGCATTTT

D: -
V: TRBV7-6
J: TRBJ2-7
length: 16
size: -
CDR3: CASSLEGPGGHNEQYF
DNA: TGTGCCAGCAGCTTAGAAGGGCCGGGGGGCCATAACGAGCAGTACTTC

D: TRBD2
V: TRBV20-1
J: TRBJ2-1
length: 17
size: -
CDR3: CSARRLAGGDSYNEQFF
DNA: TGCAGTGCTAGAAGGCTAGCGGGAGGGGATTCCTACAATGAGCAGTTCTTC

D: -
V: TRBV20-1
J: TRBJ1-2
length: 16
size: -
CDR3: CSARDRLGVGHYGYTF
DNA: TGCAGTGCTAGAGACCGCCTGGGAGTAGGTCACTATGGCTACACCTTC

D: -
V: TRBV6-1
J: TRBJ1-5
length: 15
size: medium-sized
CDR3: CASRDSDSSNQPQHF
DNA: TGTGCCAGCAGAGATTCGGACAGCAGCAATCAGCCCCAGCATTTT

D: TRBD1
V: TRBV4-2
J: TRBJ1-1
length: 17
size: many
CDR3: CASSQGGGSGGRTEAFF
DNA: TGTGCCAGCAGCCAAGGGGGGGGCTCAGGGGGCCGGACTGAAGCTTTCTTT

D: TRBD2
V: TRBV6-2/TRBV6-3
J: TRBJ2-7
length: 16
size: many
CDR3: CASSYSIRGDAYEQYF
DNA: TGTGCCAGCAGTTACTCGATACGGGGGGATGCCTACGAGCAGTACTTC

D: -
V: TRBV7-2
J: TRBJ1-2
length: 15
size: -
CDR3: CASSQTWVLEDGYTF
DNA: TGTGCCAGCAGCCAAACGTGGGTTCTAGAGGATGGCTACACCTTC

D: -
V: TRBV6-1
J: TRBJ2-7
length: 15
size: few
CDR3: CVSIDTRASPGEQYF
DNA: TGTGTCAGCATCGACACCCGGGCCTCCCCAGGGGAGCAGTACTTC

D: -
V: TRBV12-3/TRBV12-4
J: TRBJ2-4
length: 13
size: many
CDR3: CATSPGTLNIQYF
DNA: TGTGCCACCTCGCCCGGGACCCTAAACATTCAGTACTTC

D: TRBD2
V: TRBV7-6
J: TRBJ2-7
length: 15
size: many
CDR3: CASSLSAGEAYEQYF
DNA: TGTGCCAGCAGCTTATCGGCGGGAGAGGCCTACGAGCAGTACTTC

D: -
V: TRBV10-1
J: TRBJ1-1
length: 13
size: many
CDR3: CASSEGGKTEAFF
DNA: TGCGCCAGCAGTGAGGGGGGTAAAACTGAAGCTTTCTTT

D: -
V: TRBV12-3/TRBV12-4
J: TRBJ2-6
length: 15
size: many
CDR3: CASSLTGPGANVLTF
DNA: TGTGCCAGCAGTCTTACAGGGCCTGGGGCCAACGTCCTGACTTTC

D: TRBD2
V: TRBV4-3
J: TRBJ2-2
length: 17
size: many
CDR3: CASSQDLAGTNTGELFF
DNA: TGCGCCAGCAGCCAAGATCTAGCGGGGACCAACACCGGGGAGCTGTTTTTT

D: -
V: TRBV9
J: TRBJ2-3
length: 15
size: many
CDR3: CASSGGDTTTDTQYF
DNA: TGTGCCAGCAGCGGGGGGGACACTACCACAGATACGCAGTATTTT

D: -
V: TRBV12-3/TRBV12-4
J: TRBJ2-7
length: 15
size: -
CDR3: CASSFRAGGSYEQYF
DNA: TGTGCCAGCAGTTTTCGGGCGGGTGGCTCCTACGAGCAGTACTTC

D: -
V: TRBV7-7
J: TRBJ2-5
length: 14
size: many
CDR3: CASSLNLGTETQYF
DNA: TGTGCTAGCAGCTTAAATCTGGGGACAGAGACCCAGTACTTC

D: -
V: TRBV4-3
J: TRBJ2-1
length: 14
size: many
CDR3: CASSQVSLANEQFF
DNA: TGCGCCAGCAGCCAAGTCAGCCTAGCGAATGAGCAGTTCTTC

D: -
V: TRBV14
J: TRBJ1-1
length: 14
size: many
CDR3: CASSQVAGSTEAFF
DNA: TGTGCCAGCAGCCAAGTGGCCGGGAGCACTGAAGCTTTCTTT

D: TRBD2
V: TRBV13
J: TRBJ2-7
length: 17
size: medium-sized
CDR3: CASSLAGLAGGSYEQYF
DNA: TGTGCCAGCAGCTTAGCTGGACTAGCGGGAGGGTCCTACGAGCAGTACTTC

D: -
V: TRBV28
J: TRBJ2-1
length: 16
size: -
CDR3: CASSLEGNFGSNEQFF
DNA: TGTGCCAGCAGTTTAGAGGGTAATTTCGGTAGCAATGAGCAGTTCTTC

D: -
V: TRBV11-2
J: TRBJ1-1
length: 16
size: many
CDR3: CASSLDQTGLNTEAFF
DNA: TGTGCCAGCAGCTTAGATCAAACAGGGCTTAACACTGAAGCTTTCTTT

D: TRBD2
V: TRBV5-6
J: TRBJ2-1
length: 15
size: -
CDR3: CAGSLTSGSTPEQFF
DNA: TGTGCCGGCAGCTTAACTAGCGGGAGTACACCTGAGCAGTTCTTC

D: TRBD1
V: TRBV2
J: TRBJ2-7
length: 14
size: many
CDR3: CASSRDRGEYEQYF
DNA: TGTGCCAGCAGCCGGGACAGGGGAGAATACGAGCAGTACTTC

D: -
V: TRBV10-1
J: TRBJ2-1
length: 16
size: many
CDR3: CASSESGSGSYNEQFF
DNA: TGCGCCAGCAGTGAGTCGGGGAGCGGCTCCTACAATGAGCAGTTCTTC

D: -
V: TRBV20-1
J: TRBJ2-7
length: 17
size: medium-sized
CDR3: CSAREPPSSANLYEQYF
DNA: TGCAGTGCTAGAGAACCACCTTCCTCCGCAAACCTTTACGAGCAGTACTTC

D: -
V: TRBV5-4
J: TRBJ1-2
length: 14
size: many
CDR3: CASSLTFDVDGYTF
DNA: TGTGCCAGCAGTCTTACCTTCGACGTGGATGGCTACACCTTC

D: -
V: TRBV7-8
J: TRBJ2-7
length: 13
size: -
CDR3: CASSFQDSGEQYF
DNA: TGTGCCAGCAGCTTCCAGGATTCGGGAGAGCAGTACTTC

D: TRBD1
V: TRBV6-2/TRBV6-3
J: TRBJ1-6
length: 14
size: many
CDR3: CASSETGGYSPLHF
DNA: TGTGCCAGCAGTGAGACAGGGGGTTATTCACCCCTCCACTTT

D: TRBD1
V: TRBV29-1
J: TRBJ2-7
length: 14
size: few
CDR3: CSATGIESSYEQYF
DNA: TGCAGCGCGACAGGGATCGAGAGCTCCTACGAGCAGTACTTC

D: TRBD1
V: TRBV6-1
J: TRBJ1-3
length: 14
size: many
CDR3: CASRWDRWRNTIYF
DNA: TGTGCCAGCAGATGGGACAGGTGGAGAAACACCATATATTTT

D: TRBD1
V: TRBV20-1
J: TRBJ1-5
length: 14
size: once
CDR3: CSATRGTGKQPQHF
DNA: TGCAGTGCCACACGCGGGACAGGGAAACAGCCCCAGCATTTT

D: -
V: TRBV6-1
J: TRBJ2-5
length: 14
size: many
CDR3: CASERGRGYETQYF
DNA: TGTGCCAGCGAGAGGGGCAGGGGATACGAGACCCAGTACTTC

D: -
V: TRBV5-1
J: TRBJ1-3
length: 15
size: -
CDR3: CASSPFGEVGNTIYF
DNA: TGCGCCAGCAGCCCCTTCGGGGAGGTCGGAAACACCATATATTTT

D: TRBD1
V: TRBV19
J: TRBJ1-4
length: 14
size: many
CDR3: CASSIGTGPEKLFF
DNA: TGTGCCAGTAGTATCGGGACAGGACCTGAAAAACTGTTTTTT

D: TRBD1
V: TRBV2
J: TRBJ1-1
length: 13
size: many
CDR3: CASSLDRGTEAFF
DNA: TGTGCCAGCAGTCTTGACAGGGGAACTGAAGCTTTCTTT

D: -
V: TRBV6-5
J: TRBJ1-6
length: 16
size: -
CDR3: CASSLQGLLINSPLHF
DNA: TGTGCCAGCAGTTTACAGGGACTCTTGATTAATTCACCCCTCCACTTT

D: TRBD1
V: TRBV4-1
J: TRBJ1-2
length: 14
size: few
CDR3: CASSQGTGVYGYTF
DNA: TGCGCCAGCAGCCAAGGAACAGGGGTCTATGGCTACACCTTC

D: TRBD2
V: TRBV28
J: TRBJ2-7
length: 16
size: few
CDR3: CASSLYSGTNSYEQYF
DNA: TGTGCCAGCAGTTTGTATAGCGGGACCAACTCCTACGAGCAGTACTTC

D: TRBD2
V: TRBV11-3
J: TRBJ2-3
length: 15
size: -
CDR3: CASSFSGDGTDTQYF
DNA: TGTGCCAGCAGCTTTAGCGGGGACGGCACAGATACGCAGTATTTT

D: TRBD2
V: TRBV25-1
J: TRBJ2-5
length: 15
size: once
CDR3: CASGLAGAPQETQYF
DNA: TGTGCCAGCGGACTAGCGGGGGCACCCCAAGAGACCCAGTACTTC

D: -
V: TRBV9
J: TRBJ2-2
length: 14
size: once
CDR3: CASSVRVLAGELFF
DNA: TGTGCCAGCAGCGTCAGGGTTTTGGCCGGGGAGCTGTTTTTT

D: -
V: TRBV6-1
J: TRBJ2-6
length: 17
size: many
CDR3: CASRQGQGSSGANVLTF
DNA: TGTGCCAGCAGGCAAGGGCAGGGGAGCTCTGGGGCCAACGTCCTGACTTTC

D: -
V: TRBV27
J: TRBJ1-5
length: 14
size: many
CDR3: CASSPSRGNQPQHF
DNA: TGTGCCAGCAGTCCCTCTAGGGGCAATCAGCCCCAGCATTTT

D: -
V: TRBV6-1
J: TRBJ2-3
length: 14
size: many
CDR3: CASKGTQITDTQYF
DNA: TGTGCCAGCAAGGGGACCCAAATCACAGATACGCAGTATTTT

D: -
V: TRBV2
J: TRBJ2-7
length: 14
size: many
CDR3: CASSREGGVYEQYF
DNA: TGTGCCAGCAGTCGAGAGGGGGGTGTTTACGAGCAGTACTTC

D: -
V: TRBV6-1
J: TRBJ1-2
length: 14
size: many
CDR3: CASRPGGGNYGYTF
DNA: TGTGCCAGCAGGCCTGGCGGAGGGAACTATGGCTACACCTTC

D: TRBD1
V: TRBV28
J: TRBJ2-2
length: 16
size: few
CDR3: CASSLMGTENTGELFF
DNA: TGTGCCAGCAGTTTAATGGGGACAGAGAACACCGGGGAGCTGTTTTTT

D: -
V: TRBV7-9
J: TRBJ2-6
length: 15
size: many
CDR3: CASSLPGFGANVLTF
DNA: TGTGCCAGCAGCTTGCCGGGATTTGGGGCCAACGTCCTGACTTTC

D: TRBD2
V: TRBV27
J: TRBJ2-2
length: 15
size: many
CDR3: CASSLGLAGEGELFF
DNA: TGTGCCAGCAGTTTGGGACTAGCGGGAGAGGGGGAGCTGTTTTTT

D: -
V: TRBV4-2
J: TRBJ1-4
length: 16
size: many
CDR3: CASSLLPGGSGEKLFF
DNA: TGTGCCAGCAGCCTTCTACCGGGGGGATCGGGGGAAAAACTGTTTTTT